This TCR beta chain was sequenced in a study of blood T cell repertoires in COVID-19. This CDR3 is 14 amino acids long. Germline V gene sequence: CDR1 PRHDT, CDR2 FYEKMQ (reference sequence). The V and J ends lost 5 bases and 0 bases respectively, with 11 bases between them. Assay used: immunoSEQ multiplex PCR; TCRdb lists only in-frame clones, some missing. The repertoire holds around 72,000 clones, with roughly 90% as singletons. The chain is built from TRBV13 and TRBJ2-7; D gene uncertain. The specimen sequenced was peripheral blood. This TCR was recovered from a man aged 45-60 years with acute or convalescent COVID-19. The CDR3: CASSPNRVSYEQYF. The CDR3 DNA follows: TGTGCCAGCAGCCCGAATCGGGTCTCCTACGAGCAGTACTTC.